A single sample gave rise to the 3 T cell receptor beta chains below, sequenced in a study of T-cell reconstitution after alpha-beta-depleted transplantation in children. Preparation of the TCRbeta library was carried out with unique molecular identifiers. From the PCR reads, TCRdb called clonotypes with MiXCR, one entry per CDR3 protein. The repertoire holds 500,000 to 600,000 distinct CDR3 sequences, with about a quarter as singletons. Specimen: PBMCs, collected before TCRalphabeta/CD19-depleted stem cell transplant. These receptor sequences come from a boy younger than two with Wiskott-Aldrich syndrome, due to receive a stem cell transplant.

This chain connects TRBV3-1 to TRBJ2-5; 10 bases are shared with TRBD2. V shed 3 bases, J shed 2 bases, and the junction held 0 bases outside the gene matches. Per the germline V gene, CDR1 is LGHDT and CDR2 is YNNKEL (reference sequence). The CDR3 sequence is 14 residues long. In nucleotides, the CDR3 is TGTGCCAGCAGCCAGGGACTAGCGCAAGAGACCCAGTACTTC. Translated, it gives CASSQGLAQETQYF.

V gene TRBV5-1 combines with J gene TRBJ2-7; TRBD2 agrees at 10 bases. CDR1 is SGHRS and CDR2 is YFSETQ in the germline V gene. The V and J ends lost 6 bases and 6 bases, in that order; junction bases with no gene match: 12. This CDR3 has 15 residues. The CDR3 sequence: CASTIAGGTVVEQYF. The CDR3 region has the DNA TGCGCCAGCACCATAGCGGGAGGAACGGTAGTCGAGCAGTACTTC.

The chain carries TRBV5-1 and TRBJ2-7; tentatively, D is TRBD2 (5 bases). The CDR3 totals 15 residues. V gave up 1 base and J gave up 0 bases, with 11 bases separating them. Germline V gene lookup returns CDR1 SGHRS and CDR2 YFSETQ. The CDR3 loop is CASSLSRGTSYEQYF. The CDR3, as DNA: TGCGCCAGCAGCTTGTCTCGGGGAACCTCCTACGAGCAGTACTTC.